These 32 T cell receptor beta chains originate from one sample sequenced in a study of T cell clonality in common variable immunodeficiency. Assay used: immunoSEQ multiplex PCR; TCRdb lists only in-frame clones, some missing. In total the sample includes 30,000 to 40,000 clones, none of them seen once. Sequencing was performed on peripheral blood mononuclear cells. All receptors come from a person between 18 and 75 years old in good health.

This clone was counted at least ten times. The read ends 3 residues early relative to the CDR3; the germline J gene fills the gap. The gene calls are TRBV30 and TRBJ2-5; 10 bases agree with TRBD1. Germline V lookup: CDR1 GTSNPN, CDR2 SVGIG (reference sequence). This CDR3 comprises 14 residues. Trimming at V came to 5 bases and at J to 4 bases, leaving 7 bases not matched to a gene. This CDR3 is CAWGMGQGIETQYF. Incomplete CDR3 DNA: TGTGCCTGGGGAATGGGACAGGGGATAGAGACC.

The table lists this clone with many counts. The sequenced fragment ends 3 residues before the CDR3 boundary, so the rest is inferred from the germline J gene. The chain is built from TRBV5-1 and TRBJ1-4; TRBD1 matches at 7 bases. The germline gives CDR1 SGHRS, CDR2 YFSETQ. V gave up 4 bases and J gave up 7 bases; unmatched junction bases: 7. The CDR3 is 14 residues long. The CDR3 DNA, read in part, is TGCGCCAGCAGCCTGGGGACAGAAGGTGAAAAA. It yields the protein CASSLGTEGEK. The full CDR3 protein reads CASSLGTEGEKLFF. The entire variable domain, with the rest obtained from reference TRBV5-1 and TRBJ1-4, is as follows: KAGVTQTPRYLIKTRGQQVTLSCSPISGHRSVSWYQQTPGQGLQFLFEYFSETQRNKGNFPGRFSGRQFSNSRSEMNVSTLELGDSALYLCASSLGTEGEKLFFGSGTQLSVL.

The sequenced part of the CDR3 DNA is TGTGCCAGTAGTAAAGGGCGATATCAGCCG. Encoded protein: CASSKGRYQP. The whole CDR3 reads CASSKGRYQPQYF. The chain links TRBV19 to TRBJ2-3; D is unclear. The CDR3 end is not reached by the read, which stops 3 residues before it; the germline J gene fills it in. Germline-derived CDR1 and CDR2 are LNHDA and SQIVND (reference sequence). CDR3 size: 13 residues.

There are many counts of this clone. The read terminates 3 residues before the CDR3 end, so the remaining end is supplied by the germline J gene. This chain uses TRBV10-1 with TRBJ2-3; D unresolved. Germline V gives CDR1 WNHNN, CDR2 SYGVQD (reference sequence). This CDR3 has 14 amino acids. V shed 1 base and J shed 3 bases, with 8 bases lying between them. The CDR3 region is CASSELDKTDTQYF. CDR3 bases read: TGCGCCAGCAGTGAGTTAGATAAAACAGATACG.

In its sample, this clone was seen a few times. The DNA read from the CDR3 is TGTGCCAGCAGCCCCAATGGGGACTACTACAATGAG. Translation gives CASSPNGDYYNE. The CDR3 reads in full as CASSPNGDYYNEQFF. V and J are TRBV7-3 and TRBJ2-1; 7 nucleotides line up with TRBD2. The read terminates 3 residues before the CDR3 end, so the remaining end is supplied by the germline J gene. The CDR3 sequence is 15 residues long. V was clipped by 5 bases and J by 3 bases; unmatched bases: 7. The V gene's germline CDR1 is SGHTA and CDR2 FQGTGA. Together with reference TRBV7-3 and TRBJ2-1, the CDR3 gives the full variable domain: GAGVSQTPSNKVTEKGKYVELRCDPISGHTALYWYRQSLGQGPEFLIYFQGTGAADDSGLPNDRFFAVRPEGSVSTLKIQRTERGDSAVYLCASSPNGDYYNEQFFGPGTRLTVL.

This clone was detected many times. From the germline J gene comes the end of the CDR3, since the read stops 3 residues before it. V usage is TRBV20-1 and J usage is TRBJ2-4; 11 positions match TRBD1. Germline V gene data show CDR1 as DFQATT and CDR2 as SNEGSKA (reference sequence). The CDR3 is 15 residues long. The CDR3 region is CSARRTGGVGDGQYF. The CDR3 bases that were read are TGCAGTGCTAGACGGACAGGGGGCGTGGGAGATGGT.

In this sample, this clone turned up many times. The CDR3 end lies 3 residues beyond the end of the read and is filled in from the germline J gene. The chain uses TRBV7-9 and TRBJ2-5; D is perhaps TRBD1 (5 bases). The CDR3 spans 15 residues. Germline V gene data show CDR1 as SEHNR and CDR2 as FQNEAQ (reference sequence). Trimming took 1 base from V and 5 from J, leaving 14 bases between them. The CDR3 is CASSLGSPGKETQYF. CDR3 DNA (partial): TGTGCCAGCAGCTTAGGATCACCAGGGAAGGAGACC.

The table lists this clone with many counts. The DNA ends 3 residues before the CDR3 does, and the rest of the CDR3 is filled in from the germline J gene. This rearrangement joins TRBV11-2 to TRBJ2-1; D remains unclear. The CDR3 spans 11 residues. The V gene's germline CDR1 is SGHAT and CDR2 FQNNGV. The V end lost 6 bases, the J end lost 8 bases, and 8 bases lay between the germline ends. The sequenced part of the CDR3 DNA is TGTGCCAGCAGGTACTTACATGAG. As protein: CASRYLHE. The CDR3, in full, reads CASRYLHEQFF.

This clone was observed many times. The observed sequence ends 3 residues before the CDR3 terminus, with the missing tail filled in from the germline J gene. The chain couples TRBV30 to TRBJ1-6; tentative D call: TRBD1 (5 bases). V lost 1 base, J lost 7 bases, and 8 bases lay in between. Germline V gene lookup returns CDR1 GTSNPN and CDR2 SVGIG (reference sequence). The CDR3 covers 13 residues. CDR3 protein: CAWSGQGNSPLHF. The DNA read from the CDR3 is TGTGCCTGGAGTGGCCAGGGAAATTCACCC.

Regarding this clone: The CDR3 end falls 3 residues outside the read, so it is completed with the germline J gene. This chain uses TRBV2 with TRBJ1-1; 8 bases match TRBD1. The CDR3 covers 13 residues. In germline, CDR1 is SNHLY, CDR2 FYNNEI. The CDR3 sequence: CASSTRGRETAFF. Incomplete CDR3 DNA: TGTGCCAGCAGTACCAGGGGGCGCGAGACC.

This clone was detected ten times or more. The read ends 3 residues early relative to the CDR3; the germline J gene fills the gap. The chain joins TRBV12-3 or TRBV12-4 to TRBJ2-6; 10 nucleotides match TRBD1. This CDR3 comprises 18 residues. The ends lost 6 bases at V and 0 bases at J; junction bases unmatched: 8. CDR3 DNA, as far as it was read: TGTGCCAGCAGCCAGGGACAGGGGAGCAGCTCTGGGGCCAACGTC. Its translation: CASSQGQGSSSGANV. In full, the CDR3 is CASSQGQGSSSGANVLTF.

The sample holds a few counts of this clone. The CDR3 is cut off 3 residues early in the read; its end comes from the germline J gene. The chain carries TRBV6-1 and TRBJ1-5; no clear D. V lost 1 base and J lost 5, with 6 bases in between. CDR3 length equals 13 residues. Germline V CDR1 and CDR2: MNHNS, SASEGT. Partial CDR3 DNA: TGTGCCAGCAGTGAAGTTCATGATCAGCCC. Protein: CASSEVHDQP. The full CDR3 sequence reads CASSEVHDQPQHF.

This clone was found many times. The read terminates 3 residues ahead of where the CDR3 ends, so the germline J gene completes it. The V gene is TRBV12-3 or TRBV12-4, the J gene TRBJ2-1; D possibly corresponds to TRBD2 (6 bases). The V gene lost 8 bases and the J gene lost 8 bases, with 16 bases spanning the gap. The CDR3 has 13 residues. The sequenced part of the CDR3 DNA is TGTGCCAGCGTCCTGGCGCCGGGGGATGAG. This translates into CASVLAPGDE. The entire CDR3 sequence reads CASVLAPGDEQFF.

This clone was detected many times. CDR3 bases read: TGCAGCGTTTTCTCCCCAAGCGGAGAGACG. Translation: CSVFSPSGET. The full-length CDR3 reads as CSVFSPSGETQYF. The chain couples TRBV29-1 to TRBJ2-3, with D possibly being TRBD2 (5 bases). The DNA ends 3 residues before the CDR3 does, and the rest of the CDR3 is filled in from the germline J gene. The CDR3 is 13 amino acids. The germline gives CDR1 SQVTM, CDR2 ANQGSEA.

As concerns this clone: The DNA ends 3 residues before the CDR3 does, and the rest of the CDR3 is filled in from the germline J gene. The chain employs TRBV5-1 and TRBJ2-5; 10 bases map to TRBD2. This CDR3 contains 15 residues. In germline, CDR1 is SGHRS, CDR2 YFSETQ. CDR3 protein: CASSLGTSGTDTQYF. Partial CDR3 DNA: TGCGCCAGCAGCTTGGGGACTAGCGGCACAGATACC.

This clone was seen ten or more times. The read halts 3 residues ahead of the CDR3 end, with the missing end drawn from the germline J gene. The chain is built from TRBV11-3 and TRBJ2-5, with D perhaps assigned TRBD1 or TRBD2 (5 bases each). This CDR3 is 12 amino acids long. V lost 5 bases to trimming and J lost 5 bases, with 9 bases between them. CDR1 and CDR2 from the germline V gene are SGHNT and YENEEA. The CDR3 sequence is CASSREGETQYF. CDR3 DNA, as far as it was read: TGTGCCAGCAGCCGAGAGGGGGAGACC.

This clone was detected many times. The sequenced fragment ends 3 residues before the CDR3 boundary, so the rest is inferred from the germline J gene. V usage is TRBV11-3 and J usage is TRBJ2-3, with 7 bases fitting TRBD2. Germline V gives CDR1 SGHNT, CDR2 YENEEA. This CDR3 comprises 14 residues. The junction had 7 bases not matched to a gene; V was cut back by 5 bases and J by 5 bases. This chain's CDR3 is CASSALAEGDTQYF. CDR3 DNA, as far as it was read: TGTGCCAGCAGCGCTCTAGCGGAGGGAGATACG.

This clone was picked up many times. The read stops 3 residues short of the end of the CDR3; the missing end is completed from the germline J gene. The V call is TRBV23-1, the J call TRBJ2-2; 7 bases are shared with TRBD1. TRBV23-1 is noted as an ORF with a role that remains uncertain. The CDR3 length is 18 residues. V was clipped by 4 bases and J by 7 bases; unmatched bases: 18. The CDR3 DNA, read in part, is TGCGCCAGCAGTCTCCTCACGAGACAGGGTCCTCCTGGCGGGGAG. This encodes CASSLLTRQGPPGGE. The full CDR3 reads CASSLLTRQGPPGGELFF.

This clone was detected ten times or more. The read ends 3 residues early relative to the CDR3; the germline J gene fills the gap. V gene TRBV6-2 or TRBV6-3 combines with J gene TRBJ1-4, with a weak D call TRBD1 (6 bases). Germline V CDR1 and CDR2: MNHEY, SVGEGT. With 10 bases removed from V and 8 bases from J, the gap between germline ends came to 17 bases. The CDR3 runs to 13 residues. The CDR3 sequence is CATKRGSSEKLFF. The DNA read from the CDR3 is TGTGCCACGAAAAGGGGGTCAAGCGAAAAA.

CDR3 DNA, as far as it was read: TGCAGTGTTCCACAGGGTACTATCGGCACTGAA. Protein product: CSVPQGTIGTE. In full, the CDR3 is CSVPQGTIGTEAFF. The gene calls are TRBV20-1 and TRBJ1-1; D perhaps matches TRBD1 (6 bases). The sequence runs out 3 residues before the end of the CDR3; the remainder is reconstructed from the germline J gene. The CDR3 loop spans 14 amino acids. V lost 7 bases and J lost 4, with 19 bases in between. Germline V gene data show CDR1 as DFQATT and CDR2 as SNEGSKA (reference sequence).

This clone has at least ten counts. The CDR3 end lies 3 residues beyond the end of the read and is filled in from the germline J gene. The chain has TRBV5-1 and TRBJ2-2; 11 bases align to TRBD2. Germline V lookup: CDR1 SGHRS, CDR2 YFSETQ. V trimming: 0 bases; J trimming: 5 bases; junction bases outside the gene matches: 9. The CDR3 is 18 residues long. The CDR3 is CASSLESSGRSRTGELFF. The covered CDR3 bases are TGCGCCAGCAGCTTGGAATCTAGCGGGAGGAGTAGAACCGGGGAG.

As concerns this clone: The missing CDR3 end, 3 residues past where the read stops, is filled in from the germline J gene. The V and J genes are TRBV5-1 and TRBJ2-7; D perhaps matches TRBD1 (6 bases). Germline CDR1 and CDR2: SGHRS and YFSETQ. Trimming cost V 1 base and J 6 bases, with 8 bases left between them. The CDR3 spans 12 residues. The chain's CDR3 is CASSLRGCEQYF. Partial CDR3 DNA: TGCGCCAGCAGCTTGAGGGGGTGCGAG.

At least ten counts were recorded for this clone. Read coverage stops 3 residues before the CDR3 terminus; the germline J gene supplies the remainder. This rearrangement joins TRBV5-4 to TRBJ2-1, with D unclear. The CDR3 is made up of 16 amino acids. Germline CDR1 is SGHNT and CDR2 is YYREEE (reference sequence). The V and J ends lost 2 bases and 0 bases respectively, with 12 bases between them. The covered CDR3 bases are TGTGCCAGCAGCTTCCGGGTAGTCAGCTCCTACAATGAG. Amino acid sequence: CASSFRVVSSYNE. The full CDR3 sequence reads CASSFRVVSSYNEQFF.

This clone has ten or more counts. The CDR3 extends 3 residues past the end of the read, so its final part is completed from the germline J gene. This chain connects TRBV20-1 to TRBJ2-5, with 7 bases aligning to TRBD2. Losses at the gene ends were 2 bases for V and 1 base for J; bases not matched to a gene: 4. The CDR3 contains 14 residues. The germline V gene encodes CDR1 DFQATT and CDR2 SNEGSKA (reference sequence). Partial CDR3 DNA: TGCAGTGCTAGAAGCGGGGCTATCCAAGAGACC. This translates into CSARSGAIQET. The complete CDR3 reads CSARSGAIQETQYF.

This clone was observed many times. The CDR3 extends 3 residues past the end of the read, so its final part is completed from the germline J gene. The rearrangement uses TRBV20-1 and TRBJ1-2; a possible D gene is TRBD1 (5 bases). V lost 3 bases and J 5 bases, leaving 7 bases between the germline ends. This CDR3 spans 11 amino acids. Germline CDR1 reads DFQATT; CDR2 reads SNEGSKA (reference sequence). The CDR3 sequence is CSARAGYGYTF. The covered CDR3 bases are TGCAGTGCTAGGGCAGGGTATGGC.

This clone has only a few counts. The read gets to within 3 residues of the CDR3 end, and the germline J gene fills in the rest. The gene calls are TRBV20-1 and TRBJ2-7, with D possibly TRBD2 on 7 matching bases. CDR1 and CDR2 from the germline V gene are DFQATT and SNEGSKA (reference sequence). V dropped 0 bases and J dropped 0 bases, with 18 bases sitting between them. The CDR3 runs 17 residues. The CDR3 here is CSARDPKGGGASYEQYF. Partial CDR3 DNA: TGCAGTGCTAGAGACCCTAAAGGGGGGGGCGCCTCCTACGAG.

This clone was seen at least ten times. Read coverage stops 3 residues before the CDR3 terminus; the germline J gene supplies the remainder. The J gene is TRBJ1-2, the V gene TRBV10-3; a weak D match, TRBD1 (5 bases). The CDR3 sequence is 14 residues long. Germline values: CDR1 ENHRY, CDR2 SYGVKD. The V end lost 0 bases, the J end lost 7 bases, and 12 bases lay between the germline ends. CDR3 DNA (partial): TGTGCCATCAGTGAGTCAGGAGGGGCCGCTGGC. Protein product: CAISESGGAAG. The entire CDR3 sequence reads CAISESGGAAGYTF.

For this clone: Read sequence stops 3 residues before the CDR3 end, and the germline J gene provides the missing end. The V call is TRBV20-1, the J call TRBJ1-2; maybe TRBD1 (6 bases). This CDR3 is built from 13 residues. Germline-derived CDR1 and CDR2 are DFQATT and SNEGSKA (reference sequence). The chain's CDR3 is CSASGLGAEGYTF. The DNA read from the CDR3 is TGCAGTGCTAGTGGTCTGGGGGCAGAGGGC.

Regarding this clone: The read ends 3 residues before the CDR3 terminus; that terminus is restored from the germline J gene. V is TRBV19 and J is TRBJ1-5, with unresolved D. CDR1 LNHDA and CDR2 SQIVND come from the germline V gene (reference sequence). Trimming stripped 4 bases from V and 0 bases from J, with 10 bases between. The CDR3 is 15 amino acids. CDR3 in amino acids: CASSTDRASNQPQHF. Partial CDR3 DNA: TGTGCCAGTAGTACTGATAGGGCTAGCAATCAGCCC.

This clone was counted at least ten times. This chain's CDR3 is CAIKDYIRGTEAFF. CDR3 DNA, as far as it was read: TGTGCCATCAAAGACTATATTCGAGGCACTGAA. The V and J genes are TRBV10-3 and TRBJ1-1; D is ambiguous. The read ends 3 residues early relative to the CDR3; the germline J gene fills the gap. CDR3 length: 14 amino acids. V lost 7 bases to trimming and J lost 4 bases, with 16 bases between them. CDR1 is ENHRY and CDR2 is SYGVKD in the germline V gene.

This clone has a count of ten or more. The read ends 3 residues shy of where the CDR3 ends; the end is completed using the germline J gene. The chain uses TRBV30 and TRBJ1-5; unclear D gene. The CDR3 sequence is 13 residues long. V lost 1 base to trimming and J lost 4 bases, with 8 bases between them. The germline V gene has CDR1 GTSNPN and CDR2 SVGIG (reference sequence). Here the CDR3 reads CAWSDAGNQPQHF. The sequenced part of the CDR3 DNA is TGTGCCTGGAGTGACGCGGGGAATCAGCCC.

The sample holds many counts of this clone. The CDR3 extends 3 residues past the end of the read, so its final part is completed from the germline J gene. The chain carries TRBV2 and TRBJ1-5; no reliable D call. The CDR3 is 14 amino acids. Trimming removed 5 bases at V and 3 bases at J, with 11 bases between. Germline CDR1 is SNHLY and CDR2 is FYNNEI. CDR3 residues: CASSQNTVNQPQHF. The CDR3 DNA, read in part, is TGTGCCAGCAGTCAAAACACCGTCAATCAGCCC.